This T cell receptor beta chain was found in a study of regulatory T cells in long-lasting Graves disease. Across the whole study: The definition of persistent Graves' disease was over 5 years of antithyroid drugs with positive TSH receptor antibodies.

Time point denoted: persistent/refractory GD, antithyroid drugs over 5 years with positive TRAb. PBMC RNA was the source of the TCR library. Building of the TCR beta libraries involved iRepertoire HTBI primers and Arm-PCR of CDR3 regions. Each CDR3 protein is one row after TCRdb ran MiXCR on the multiplex PCR reads. Among 700,000 or so distinct CDR3 sequences listed, 30% were seen once. The CDR3 contains 16 residues. V lost 1 base and J 11 bases, leaving 23 bases between the germline ends. Germline V gene data show CDR1 as MDHEN and CDR2 as SYDVKM. The clonotype comes from a female donor with Graves disease. Specimen: peripheral blood mononuclear cells (PBMCs), collected when the disease was refractory, from a patient treated with antithyroid drugs. The chain combines TRBV28 with TRBJ1-1; no definite D call. The CDR3 loop is CASSLSLGGWALRAFF. Written as DNA, the CDR3 is TGTGCCAGCAGTTTATCACTGGGAGGTTGGGCCCTGAGGGCTTTCTTT.